This T cell receptor beta chain was sequenced in a study of blood T cell repertoires in COVID-19. As for the study in general: Donors in the United States, Italy and Spain gave samples during acute or convalescent COVID-19. PBMCs, B-cell-depleted T cells, or T cells provided the cDNA or gDNA that made up the material.

As handled by the study authors: Using reference gene primer amplification, nucleated cell counts were estimated. The data were produced by immunoSEQ multiplex PCR, yet TCRdb's version contains in-frame clones alone and is incomplete. D and trimming were read from the DNA, whereas the V and J calls and clone size are those reported in that table. The repertoire has roughly 88,000 clones, 70% to 85% of them found once; the top ten carry just under 25%. The CDR3 runs to 16 residues. Deletions cut 4 bases from V and 8 bases from J, with 24 bases between. Germline-derived CDR1 and CDR2 are SGHRS and YFSETQ.

Sequencing was performed on peripheral blood. This sequence joins TRBV5-1 and TRBJ1-2, with D possibly TRBD1 on 6 matching bases. The origin of this receptor is a woman aged 55-70 years in a cohort sampled during active or convalescent COVID-19. Here the CDR3 DNA reads TGCGCCAGCAGCACGCAAGACAGGATTCGGGCCGGAGGCTACACCTTC. It encodes CASSTQDRIRAGGYTF.